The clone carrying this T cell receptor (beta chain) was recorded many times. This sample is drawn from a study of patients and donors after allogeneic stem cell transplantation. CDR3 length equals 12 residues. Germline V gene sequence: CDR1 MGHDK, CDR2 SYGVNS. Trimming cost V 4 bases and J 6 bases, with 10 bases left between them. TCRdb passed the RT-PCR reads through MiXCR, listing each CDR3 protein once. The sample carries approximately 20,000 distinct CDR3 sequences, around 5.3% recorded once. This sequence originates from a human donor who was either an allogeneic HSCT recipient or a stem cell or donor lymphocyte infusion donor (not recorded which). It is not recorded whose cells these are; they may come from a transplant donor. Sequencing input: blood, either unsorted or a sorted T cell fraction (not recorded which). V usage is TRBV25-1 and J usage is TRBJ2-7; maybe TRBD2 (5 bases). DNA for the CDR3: TGTGCCAGCAGTGGGAATAGCGTCGAGCAGTACTTC. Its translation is CASSGNSVEQYF.